This T cell receptor (beta chain) emerged from a study of response to subunit inactivated influenza vaccine. This clonotype was seen repeatedly, ten times or more. V was pared by 2 bases and J by 8 bases, with 8 bases between. CDR3 length equals 12 residues. TCRdb re-called the RT-PCR reads with MiXCR, one entry per CDR3 protein. The table includes 500,000 to 600,000 distinct CDR3 sequences, approximately 14% detected once. The chain joins TRBV12-3 or TRBV12-4 to TRBJ2-3, with D unresolved. The material was PBMCs from blood, obtained approximately 12 days after vaccination. The sequence was collected from a man aged 50 or older who received an inactivated influenza vaccine. DNA for the CDR3: TGTGCCAGCAGTTTAATAAGTCCTACGCAGTATTTT. The encoded protein is CASSLISPTQYF.